A selection of T cell receptor beta chains follows, all from one sample in a study of cytomegalovirus exposure and HLA in healthy donors. Sequencing was performed with immunoSEQ multiplex PCR; in TCRdb, only in-frame clones are kept and a portion is missing. The sample has roughly 130,000 clones, 65% to 85% seen once. Sequenced material: PBMCs. The receptors derive from a boy aged 10-17 years in good health and CMV-seronegative. CDR3s include the opening cysteine and the closing phenylalanine or tryptophan. D genes are given only for firm matches. Clone size is stated in some rows and not others, as once, few, many or a class when expanded.

TRBJ2-3	NA	TRBD1	TRBV27	CASSWAGTEILDTQYF	TGTGCCAGCAGTTGGGCCGGGACAGAAATCTTAGATACGCAGTATTTT
TRBJ1-1	NA	TRBD1	TRBV11-3	CASSLGQANTEAFF	TGTGCCAGCAGCCTTGGACAGGCTAACACTGAAGCTTTCTTT
TRBJ2-7	NA	TRBD2	TRBV6-1	CANLRREEGNEQYF	TGTGCCAACTTAAGGCGGGAGGAAGGAAACGAGCAGTACTTC
TRBJ2-7	NA	NA	TRBV4-1	CASSQERTAYEQYF	TGCGCCAGCAGCCAAGAGCGGACAGCCTACGAGCAGTACTTC
TRBJ1-1	NA	NA	TRBV25-1	CASSESGGRRGIAFF	TGTGCCAGCAGTGAATCCGGAGGTAGGCGGGGGATCGCTTTCTTT
TRBJ2-1	NA	TRBD2	TRBV6-4	CATSLAARGEQFF	TGTGCCACCAGTCTAGCGGCCCGGGGTGAGCAGTTCTTC
TRBJ2-7	NA	NA	TRBV14	CASSHSGNTYEQYF	TGTGCCAGCAGCCATTCCGGGAACACCTACGAGCAGTACTTC
TRBJ2-1	NA	NA	TRBV7-9	CASSLSEFNEQFF	TGTGCCAGCAGCCTTAGCGAGTTCAATGAGCAGTTCTTC
TRBJ2-1	NA	NA	TRBV14	CASSQDRGSEQFF	TGTGCCAGCAGCCAAGATCGAGGGTCTGAGCAGTTCTTC
TRBJ2-1	NA	TRBD1	TRBV2	CARSRDRDNNEQFF	TGTGCCAGGAGCCGGGACAGGGACAACAATGAGCAGTTCTTC
TRBJ2-7	NA	TRBD1	TRBV7-6	CASSPPFRDRAYEQYF	TGTGCCAGCAGTCCCCCGTTTCGGGACAGGGCCTACGAGCAGTACTTC
TRBJ2-3	NA	TRBD2	TRBV7-2	CASSTVAGAQDTQYF	TGTGCCAGCAGCACCGTAGCGGGAGCACAAGATACGCAGTATTTT
TRBJ2-2	NA	TRBD1	TRBV27	CASSPWDRRTGELFF	TGTGCCAGCTCCCCCTGGGACAGAAGAACCGGGGAGCTGTTTTTT
TRBJ2-7	NA	NA	TRBV27	CASSQRILDPYEQYF	TGTGCCAGCAGTCAAAGGATACTAGACCCCTACGAGCAGTACTTC
TRBJ1-1	NA	NA	TRBV5-6	CASSLWQGSTEAFF	TGTGCCAGCAGCTTGTGGCAGGGGTCTACTGAAGCTTTCTTT
TRBJ2-3	NA	TRBD2	TRBV6-4	CASSELAGNTDTQYF	TGTGCCAGCAGTGAACTAGCGGGAAACACAGATACGCAGTATTTT
TRBJ2-7	NA	NA	TRBV6-4	CASSDSSNSPYEQYF	TGTGCCAGCAGTGACTCGAGCAACTCTCCCTACGAGCAGTACTTC
TRBJ2-2	NA	TRBD2	TRBV10-3	CAISALTSGRRTGELFF	TGTGCCATCAGTGCCCTTACTAGCGGGAGACGGACCGGGGAGCTGTTTTTT
TRBJ2-1	NA	NA	TRBV4-1	CASSQVGNEQFF	TGCGCCAGCAGCCAAGTCGGCAATGAGCAGTTCTTC
TRBJ1-5	NA	TRBD1	TRBV19	CASSIGTVQPQHF	TGTGCCAGTAGTATTGGGACAGTCCAGCCCCAGCATTTT
TRBJ1-1	NA	NA	TRBV11-3	CASSSFLQGTTEAFF	TGTGCCAGCAGCTCCTTTTTACAGGGAACCACTGAAGCTTTCTTT
TRBJ1-2	NA	NA	TRBV13	CASSMLQGLGDYGYTF	TGTGCCAGCAGCATGCTACAGGGTCTTGGTGACTATGGCTACACCTTC
TRBJ1-1	few	NA	TRBV13	CASSYTETNTEAFF	TGTGCCAGCAGCTACACAGAGACGAACACTGAAGCTTTCTTT
TRBJ2-1	NA	TRBD1	TRBV19	CASTEGQASNEQFF	TGTGCCAGTACCGAGGGACAGGCCTCTAATGAGCAGTTCTTC
TRBJ2-7	NA	TRBD1	TRBV2	CASRDRRLSYEQYF	TGTGCCAGCAGGGACAGGCGCCTCTCCTACGAGCAGTACTTC
TRBJ2-7	few	NA	TRBV5-1	CASSLAQGTYEQYF	TGCGCCAGCAGCTTGGCTCAGGGGACCTACGAGCAGTACTTC
TRBJ2-5	NA	NA	TRBV7-8	CASSENPPGALETQYF	TGTGCCAGCAGCGAAAATCCACCCGGAGCCCTCGAGACCCAGTACTTC
TRBJ2-7	once	TRBD1	TRBV4-2	CASSQGYRQGETYEQYF	TGTGCCAGCAGCCAAGGGTATCGACAGGGGGAAACCTACGAGCAGTACTTC
TRBJ1-1	NA	NA	TRBV4-3	CASSQGGFGTEAFF	TGCGCCAGCAGCCAAGGGGGCTTCGGCACTGAAGCTTTCTTT
TRBJ2-1	once	TRBD2	TRBV6-1	CASSAGLAGGVGQFF	TGTGCCAGCAGCGCCGGGCTAGCGGGAGGGGTCGGGCAGTTCTTC
TRBJ2-7	NA	TRBD2	TRBV7-2	CASSLGWEGPYEQYF	TGTGCCAGCAGCTTAGGGTGGGAGGGCCCCTACGAGCAGTACTTC
TRBJ2-2	NA	NA	TRBV4-1	CASSQENPVTGELFF	TGCGCCAGCAGCCAAGAGAACCCGGTCACCGGGGAGCTGTTTTTT
TRBJ1-1	NA	NA	TRBV5-1	CASSLMGLGDTEAFF	TGCGCCAGCAGCCTCATGGGGCTGGGCGACACTGAAGCTTTCTTT
TRBJ1-4	NA	TRBD1	TRBV2	CASSFRGDRPKLFF	TGTGCCAGCAGTTTTCGGGGGGACAGGCCAAAACTGTTTTTT
TRBJ2-7	once	TRBD2	TRBV5-4	CASSLEWGGEQYF	TGTGCCAGCAGCTTGGAGTGGGGGGGCGAGCAGTACTTC
TRBJ2-7	NA	TRBD1	TRBV5-1	CASSSGTEGNEQYF	TGCGCCAGCAGCTCCGGGACAGAGGGGAACGAGCAGTACTTC
TRBJ1-2	NA	NA	TRBV7-9	CASSFGNYGYTF	TGTGCCAGCAGCTTCGGGAACTATGGCTACACCTTC
TRBJ1-5	NA	NA	TRBV18	CASSPALQGRQPQHF	TGTGCCAGCTCACCAGCGCTCCAGGGGCGCCAGCCCCAGCATTTT
TRBJ2-2	once	TRBD2	TRBV27	CASSPSGSYGELFF	TGTGCCAGCAGCCCCAGCGGGAGCTACGGGGAGCTGTTTTTT
TRBJ2-5	NA	TRBD2	TRBV29-1	CSVGRLAGGQETQYF	TGCAGCGTTGGTCGACTAGCGGGAGGCCAAGAGACCCAGTACTTC
TRBJ1-1	NA	NA	TRBV11-1	CASSHNTNTEAFF	TGTGCCAGCAGCCACAACACGAACACTGAAGCTTTCTTT
TRBJ2-1	NA	NA	TRBV5-1	CASSLGGVNEQFF	TGCGCCAGCAGCTTGGGGGGAGTGAATGAGCAGTTCTTC
TRBJ2-7	once	NA	TRBV21-1	CASSKGCTRAYEQYF	TGTGCCAGCAGCAAAGGGTGCACCAGGGCCTACGAGCAGTACTTC
TRBJ2-1	NA	TRBD2	TRBV2	CASSGASGRAGEQFF	TGTGCCAGCAGTGGGGCTAGCGGGAGGGCCGGTGAGCAGTTCTTC
TRBJ1-1	NA	TRBD1	TRBV19	CASSINRGDTEAFF	TGTGCCAGTAGTATAAACAGGGGTGACACTGAAGCTTTCTTT
TRBJ2-7	NA	NA	TRBV19	CASSSAVGLSYEQYF	TGTGCCAGTAGTTCAGCCGTGGGCTTATCGTACGAGCAGTACTTC
TRBJ2-3	NA	NA	TRBV27	CASSPSPSTDTQYF	TGTGCCAGCAGTCCCTCCCCGAGCACAGATACGCAGTATTTT
TRBJ2-3	NA	TRBD2	TRBV19	CASSIGGLANGADTQYF	TGTGCCAGTAGTATCGGGGGACTAGCGAATGGGGCAGATACGCAGTATTTT
TRBJ2-7	NA	TRBD2	TRBV7-9	CASSLSGGGGRVYEQYF	TGTGCCAGCAGCTTAAGTGGTGGCGGCGGGAGGGTCTACGAGCAGTACTTC
TRBJ2-3	NA	TRBD1	TRBV5-1	CASSPQTGDRDPDTQYF	TGCGCCAGCAGCCCACAAACTGGGGACAGGGATCCAGATACGCAGTATTTT
TRBJ2-1	NA	TRBD2	TRBV7-8	CASSRSGSSGEQFF	TGTGCCAGCAGCCGGAGCGGGAGCAGCGGTGAGCAGTTCTTC
TRBJ1-1	NA	TRBD1	TRBV30	CAWSATNRGRTEAFF	TGTGCCTGGAGTGCTACTAACAGGGGGCGAACTGAAGCTTTCTTT
TRBJ2-2	NA	TRBD2	TRBV5-1	CASSIWTSGNTGELFF	TGCGCCAGCAGCATCTGGACTAGCGGCAACACCGGGGAGCTGTTTTTT